This T cell receptor (beta chain) was sequenced during a study of cytomegalovirus exposure and HLA in healthy donors. Looking at the study overall: The 120 or so validation repertoires used a platform that matched the one used for the 666 first-cohort repertoires, as a later analysis reported.

Whole-study findings and limits: Under in vitro conditions, a few CMV-associated chains were confirmed as specific for CMV antigens. 150 to 200 TCR beta chains were listed as cytomegalovirus-associated.

Note on this clone: What it binds is unknown.

Looked up from germline, CDR1 is SQVTM and CDR2 is ANQGSEA. Trimming removed 0 bases at V and 0 bases at J, with 12 bases between. The CDR3 has 16 amino acids. Separate from the 666-subject first cohort, the roughly 110-subject validation cohort was the one that the donors belonged to. Libraries were prepared by immunoSEQ multiplex PCR; TCRdb keeps only in-frame clonotypes and omits some of them. The table shows roughly 180,000 clones, with approximately 89% occurring only once. Sequencing input: PBMCs. This chain uses TRBV29-1 with TRBJ1-5, with unresolved D. The source is a young man in good health and CMV-seropositive. The CDR3 reads CSVEEPLRDSNQPQHF. The CDR3 nucleotides read TGCAGCGTTGAAGAGCCTCTAAGGGATAGCAATCAGCCCCAGCATTTT.